The sequence of this TCR beta chain was determined in a study of control samples from healthy donors and cancer patients. The CDR3 covers 13 residues. Trimming removed 4 bases at V and 3 bases at J, with 10 bases between. CDR1 and CDR2 from the germline V gene are SGDLS and YYNGEE. Assay used: immunoSEQ multiplex PCR; TCRdb lists only in-frame clones, some missing. Of hundreds of thousands of clones listed, over 70% are singletons. The TCR was taken from a woman aged 60-70 years with lung cancer. This chain links TRBV9 with TRBJ1-1, with D unclear. The sample comprised PBMCs. CDR3 nucleotide sequence: TGTGCCAGCAGCATCGGACCCTACACTGAAGCTTTCTTT. This codes for CASSIGPYTEAFF.